This paragraph covers one TCR beta chain sequence. This clonotype was recorded once. The antigen this receptor binds is unknown. Base qualities are not provided; no much larger clone lies one nucleotide away. One read alone is weak evidence. Libraries of naive CD8 T cells were built from anywhere between roughly 17,000 and 1,000,000 sorted cells, with 10%, 30% or 50% of the purified RNA used. On a BD FACSAria II, naive CD8 T cells were FACS-sorted as CD8+CD4-CCR7+CD45RA+ and collected into RLT Plus buffer. To test detection sensitivity, Jurkat RNA equivalent to approximately ten TCR copies was spiked into samples of roughly 18,000-1,000,000 naive CD8 T cells. CD8 T cells were enriched with RosetteSep CD8+ T Cell Enrichment Cocktail and Ficoll-Paque, followed by ACK red cell lysis. The sample comes from a study of molecular identifiers for immune sequencing clone quantification listed by TCRdb under 2018. Background for the entire study: In a replicate experiment, RNA from roughly 20,000 or 100,000 naive CD8 T cells was split into five aliquots, four of which were sequenced. This methods study used CD8 T cells to benchmark TCR RNA copy counting and molecular-identifier clustering-based TCR repertoire sequencing (MIDCIRS). On the study overall, not on this receptor specifically: Modeling estimated about 2.8 recovered TCR RNA copies per cell, compared with 9.5 to 10 by digital PCR, which implies 30% to 35% capture efficiency. The sizes of highly expanded clones could end up underestimated when identical TCR molecules share a barcode. Spiked-in Jurkat TCR RNA equal to a single cell's worth was reported to be detectable even within 1,100,000 naive CD8 T cells. When barcode sub-clustering was left out, chimeric consensus sequences inflated TCR diversity, with chimeras reaching as high as 47%. The naive libraries included spiked-in Jurkat TCR RNA (about ten copies' worth), and this Jurkat TCR RNA is not part of the donor repertoire. In CMV-specific effector cells, clones with more than 20 RNA copies accounted for over 99% of molecules, whereas in naive cells such clones accounted for under 1%.

Library generation was performed with PCR. The data were produced on a NextSeq 500. Bulk TCR libraries were generated as previously described, with the TCR primers listed in Table S5 used. Purification of total RNA was performed with the Qiagen AllPrep DNA/RNA kit. Before analysis, reads from multiple sequencing runs of the same library were pooled. The study's own analysis went as follows. Reads were retained only if the reads had an exact TCR constant sequence, and the retained reads were trimmed to 150 nt and grouped according to their 12-nt molecular barcodes. Reads within each barcode group were sub-clustered using a 15% Levenshtein threshold, and quality-weighted consensus sequences were constructed for each RNA molecule. Non-functional sequences were excluded, and lower-count sequences lying one edit away from another sequence were also excluded. On the basis of fitting two negative binomial distributions, barcode sub-clusters with fewer than 20% of the maximum read count were discarded. The public reads were reprocessed in TCRdb via fastp at Q25 and MiXCR, keeping in-frame beta chains. Rows are unified per CDR3 protein, each entry keeping the most common DNA and genes. TCRdb's processing, not the study's, gives the V and J calls here. In all, the sample holds approximately 630,000 distinct CDR3 sequences, and about 25% of those were seen once. The ten biggest clones cover 0.7% to 0.95% of the sample.

Between the V and J ends, shortened by 5 bases and 4 bases respectively, the junction contains 19 bases. Sequences MNHEY (CDR1) and SMNVEV (CDR2) are obtained from the germline V gene (reference sequence). Inclusive of the bounding cysteine and phenylalanine, the CDR3 is 16 residues long. The read is trimmed to its CDR3 DNA, 48 bases read in frame from base 1. Rearrangement joined TRBV27 to TRBJ2-3; a tentative D match to TRBD2 spans 5 bases. The clonotype originates from a human donor in good health. Some libraries in this study had Jurkat cell RNA spiked in. Sequencing was done on a sample of naive CD8+ T cells from blood, with Jurkat cell RNA spiked in. Read against the paper, the sample's cell subset or site label means: FACS-sorted CD8+CD4-CCR7+CD45RA+ naive T cells. The encoded CDR3 is CASSPAVLATPDTQYF. The nucleotides read TGTGCCAGCAGTCCAGCTGTTCTAGCAACCCCAGATACGCAGTATTTT.